Below, 26 T cell receptor beta chains from the same sample are listed, as sequenced in a study of blood T cell repertoires in COVID-19. Method: immunoSEQ multiplex PCR; TCRdb's copy keeps in-frame clones and lacks some. The table has 400,000 to 450,000 clones, approximately 92% seen once. The sample was PBMCs or T cells enriched from blood (not recorded which). Receptor source: a man aged 25 to 45 who had recovered from COVID-19.

This chain uses TRBV27 with TRBJ1-5, with a weak D call TRBD1 (5 bases). V was clipped by 6 bases and J by 6 bases, with 15 bases between them. This CDR3 has 14 residues. Per germline, CDR1 MNHEY and CDR2 SMNVEV (reference sequence). CDR3 DNA sequence: TGTGCCAGCAGCCTAAAACCGGACATTCAGCCCCAGCATTTT. Protein product: CASSLKPDIQPQHF.

This chain uses TRBV13 with TRBJ2-7, with 7 bases fitting TRBD2. V shed 2 bases and J 5 bases; nucleotides not matched to a gene: 12. This CDR3 comprises 16 residues. In germline, CDR1 is PRHDT, CDR2 FYEKMQ (reference sequence). CDR3 region: CASSLNSGARWNEQYF. CDR3 nucleotides: TGTGCCAGCAGCTTAAACAGCGGGGCGCGGTGGAACGAGCAGTACTTC.

The chain links TRBV7-3 to TRBJ2-3; D perhaps matches TRBD1 (6 bases). CDR3 length: 15 amino acids. The germline gives CDR1 SGHTA, CDR2 FQGTGA. Deletions cut 5 bases from V and 0 bases from J, with 12 bases between. The CDR3 sequence: CASSRDKLSTDTQYF. The CDR3 DNA reads as TGTGCCAGCAGCCGGGACAAGCTTAGCACAGATACGCAGTATTTT.

This chain joins TRBV28 and TRBJ1-4; no clear D gene. Germline V CDR1 and CDR2: MDHEN, SYDVKM. V lost 4 bases and J 8 bases, leaving 8 bases between the germline ends. The CDR3 contains 12 residues. The CDR3 region is CASSSGGEKLFF. DNA for the CDR3: TGTGCCAGCAGTTCCGGAGGGGAAAAACTGTTTTTT.

A single count supports this clone. V usage is TRBV5-1 and J usage is TRBJ2-1; 9 bases are a match to TRBD1. CDR3 length: 15 amino acids. Germline CDR1 reads SGHRS; CDR2 reads YFSETQ. The junction had 9 bases not matched to a gene; V was cut back by 2 bases and J by 9 bases. The CDR3 protein is CASSFGTGSMIEQFF. CDR3 nucleotide sequence: TGCGCCAGCAGCTTCGGGACAGGGAGCATGATTGAGCAGTTCTTC.

This clone was seen a handful of times. V and J are TRBV15 and TRBJ2-5; 11 nucleotides agree with TRBD2. The V segment lost 3 bases and the J segment 1 base; nucleotides outside the gene matches: 10. The CDR3 has 18 residues. The germline CDR1 and CDR2 sequences are LNHNV and YYDKDF (reference sequence). The CDR3: CATSSVGTSGNPQETQYF. In nucleotides, the CDR3 is TGTGCCACCAGCAGTGTCGGGACTAGCGGTAACCCCCAAGAGACCCAGTACTTC.

The chain has TRBV24-1 and TRBJ2-2, with unresolved D. This CDR3 has 15 residues. Trimming removed 4 bases at V and 5 bases at J, with 13 bases between. From germline, CDR1 is KGHDR and CDR2 SFDVKD. The DNA of the CDR3 is TGTGCCACCAGTGAGCCTAGTAGTCAGACCGGGGAGCTGTTTTTT. The encoded protein is CATSEPSSQTGELFF.

This clone came up once. This rearrangement joins TRBV10-3 to TRBJ1-2, with unresolved D. The CDR3 is made up of 16 amino acids. Per the germline V gene, CDR1 is ENHRY and CDR2 is SYGVKD. The V end lost 5 bases, the J end lost 0 bases, and 16 bases lay between the germline ends. This chain's CDR3 is CAISTRTDPSNYGYTF. As DNA, the CDR3 is TGTGCCATCAGTACTAGGACTGACCCCTCTAACTATGGCTACACCTTC.

This chain links TRBV10-3 with TRBJ1-4; D is undetermined. With 0 bases removed from V and 5 bases from J, the gap between germline ends came to 7 bases. Germline V gives CDR1 ENHRY, CDR2 SYGVKD. The CDR3 extends over 14 amino acids. DNA of the CDR3: TGTGCCATCAGTGAGTCCGCGGGAAATGAAAAACTGTTTTTT. Its translation is CAISESAGNEKLFF.

The V gene is TRBV5-4, the J gene TRBJ1-6; TRBD1 might be the D (5 bases). Germline loops: CDR1 SGHNT, CDR2 YYREEE (reference sequence). Trimming cost V 4 bases and J 7 bases, with 18 bases left between them. The CDR3 is made up of 16 amino acids. The CDR3 DNA sequence: TGTGCCAGCAGCCTTGGGGGGTCAACCAGAAATTCACCCCTCCACTTT. It encodes CASSLGGSTRNSPLHF. Using reference TRBV5-4 and TRBJ1-6 for the parts outside the CDR3, the full variable domain is ETGVTQSPTHLIKTRGQQVTLRCSSQSGHNTVSWYQQALGQGPQFIFQYYREEENGRGNFPPRFSGLQFPNYSSELNVNALELDDSALYLCASSLGGSTRNSPLHFGNGTRLTVT.

The rearrangement uses TRBV6-5 and TRBJ1-3; 9 positions match TRBD1. Germline V gives CDR1 MNHEY, CDR2 SVGAGI. CDR3 length: 15 amino acids. V dropped 0 bases and J dropped 7; count of bases not matched to a gene: 4. For the CDR3, the DNA is TGTGCCAGCAGTTACTCGCGGACAGGGGAGAACACCATATATTTT. Protein product: CASSYSRTGENTIYF.

The J gene is TRBJ2-1, the V gene TRBV7-2; TRBD2 aligns across 8 bases. V shed 2 bases, J shed 3 bases, and the junction held 9 bases outside the gene matches. The germline gives CDR1 SGHTA, CDR2 FQGNSA. The CDR3 consists of 17 residues. The CDR3: CASSLWVGSGSYNEQFF. The CDR3 DNA reads as TGTGCCAGCAGCTTATGGGTGGGGAGCGGGAGCTACAATGAGCAGTTCTTC.

The CDR3 is CASSFALSSYNSPLHF. The CDR3 region has the DNA TGTGCCAGCAGTTTTGCCCTGAGCTCCTATAATTCACCCCTCCACTTT. The chain couples TRBV28 to TRBJ1-6, with no clear D. V dropped 3 bases and J dropped 0 bases, with 9 bases sitting between them. The CDR3 consists of 16 residues. Germline V gene lookup returns CDR1 MDHEN and CDR2 SYDVKM.

The rearrangement links TRBV5-4 to TRBJ2-3; 10 nucleotides line up with TRBD2. Germline CDR1 is SGHNT and CDR2 is YYREEE (reference sequence). V shed 3 bases, J shed 3 bases, and the junction held 7 bases outside the gene matches. This CDR3 is 16 amino acids long. The CDR3 nucleotides are TGTGCCAGCAGCTCGATAGCGGGAGGAGGGACAGATACGCAGTATTTT. Translation gives CASSSIAGGGTDTQYF.

V is TRBV5-1 and J is TRBJ2-7; TRBD2 matches 7 bases. Losses at the gene ends were 0 bases for V and 3 bases for J; bases not matched to a gene: 9. CDR3 size: 16 residues. CDR1 SGHRS and CDR2 YFSETQ come from the germline V gene. The CDR3 loop reads CASSLGVSGFVYEQYF. As DNA, the CDR3 is TGCGCCAGCAGCTTGGGGGTTAGCGGGTTTGTCTACGAGCAGTACTTC.

The chain couples TRBV2 to TRBJ1-3, with D perhaps matching TRBD1 (6 bases). The CDR3 runs to 16 residues. V was clipped by 3 bases and J by 4 bases, with 16 bases between them. CDR1 is SNHLY and CDR2 is FYNNEI in the germline V gene. CDR3 sequence reads: CASSERVQGKGNTIYF. CDR3 nucleotide sequence: TGTGCCAGCAGTGAGCGGGTGCAGGGGAAAGGAAACACCATATATTTT. Supplemented by reference TRBV2 and TRBJ1-3, the full variable domain reads EPEVTQTPSHQVTQMGQEVILRCVPISNHLYFYWYRQILGQKVEFLVSFYNNEISEKSEIFDDQFSVERPDGSNFTLKIRSTKLEDSAMYFCASSERVQGKGNTIYFGEGSWLTVV.

The chain recombines TRBV28 with TRBJ2-1, with D unclear. CDR1 and CDR2 (germline): MDHEN, SYDVKM. Trimming took 5 bases from V and 4 from J, leaving 12 bases between them. CDR3 length: 14 residues. This chain's CDR3 is CASSPVDNYNEQFF. The CDR3 region has the DNA TGTGCCAGCAGTCCGGTTGACAATTACAATGAGCAGTTCTTC.

The rearrangement links TRBV3-1 (or the pseudogene TRBV3-2) to TRBJ1-1; a weak D match, TRBD1 (5 bases). With 1 base removed from V and 8 bases from J, the gap between germline ends came to 14 bases. Germline CDR1 reads LGHDT; CDR2 reads YNNKEL (reference sequence). This CDR3 comprises 14 residues. The CDR3 sequence: CASSQGGTLKEAFF. The CDR3 nucleotides are TGTGCCAGCAGCCAAGGCGGGACGTTAAAAGAAGCTTTCTTT.

The chain employs TRBV25-1 and TRBJ2-5, with TRBD1 matching over 7 bases. The junction had 3 bases not matched to a gene; V was cut back by 7 bases and J by 4 bases. Germline V lookup: CDR1 MGHDK, CDR2 SYGVNS. The CDR3 length is 12 residues. CDR3 nucleotide sequence: TGTGCCAGCAAGACAGGGCCAGAGACCCAGTACTTC. Its translation: CASKTGPETQYF.

The rearrangement uses TRBV10-2 and TRBJ2-1, with 13 bases lining up with TRBD2. This CDR3 contains 18 residues. Germline CDR1 is WSHSY and CDR2 is SAAADI. J gave up 1 base and V 9 bases, and 12 bases lay outside the gene matches. The CDR3 region has the DNA TGCGCCAGTCTAGCAGGGACTAGCGGGACAGGGTCCTACAATGAGCAGTTCTTC. This encodes CASLAGTSGTGSYNEQFF.

The rearrangement uses TRBV19 and TRBJ2-1; D possibly corresponds to TRBD2 (6 bases). This CDR3 is built from 16 residues. The V gene's germline CDR1 is LNHDA and CDR2 SQIVND (reference sequence). Deletions cut 3 bases from V and 4 bases from J, with 16 bases between. The CDR3 loop reads CASSIQGLFPYNEQFF. The CDR3 coding sequence is TGTGCCAGTAGTATTCAAGGACTATTTCCTTACAATGAGCAGTTCTTC. Full variable domain (rest looked up from reference TRBV19 and TRBJ2-1): DGGITQSPKYLFRKEGQNVTLSCEQNLNHDAMYWYRQDPGQGLRLIYYSQIVNDFQKGDIAEGYSVSREKKESFPLTVTSAQKNPTAFYLCASSIQGLFPYNEQFFGPGTRLTVL.

The chain recombines TRBV5-6 with TRBJ1-1; D is unclear. CDR3 length: 14 amino acids. V shed 3 bases and J shed 5 bases, with 14 bases lying between them. Germline lookup yields CDR1 SGHDT and CDR2 YYEEEE. In DNA, the CDR3 is TGTGCCAGCAGCTCGAGAAAGAAGAATACTGAAGCTTTCTTT. Translation: CASSSRKKNTEAFF.

This clone has only one observation. The CDR3, as DNA: TGTGCCAGCAGTGACATCATGGGGGGAAGGAGGGAAAAACTGTTTTTT. It specifies CASSDIMGGRREKLFF. This chain links TRBV6-4 with TRBJ1-4, with D possibly matching TRBD1 (5 bases). Germline V gene lookup returns CDR1 MRHNA and CDR2 SNTAGT. This CDR3 has 16 amino acids. Trimming pared 2 bases from V and 8 bases from J, leaving 18 bases between.

J is TRBJ1-5 and V is TRBV6-5, with TRBD1 matching 7 bases. CDR3 length: 14 amino acids. The ends lost 6 bases at V and 5 bases at J; junction bases unmatched: 7. CDR1 is MNHEY and CDR2 is SVGAGI in the germline V gene. CDR3 nucleotides: TGTGCCAGCAGGGCCGGGACAGCCCATCAGCCCCAGCATTTT. Its translation is CASRAGTAHQPQHF.

The rearrangement links TRBV29-1 to TRBJ2-7; 8 bases are a match to TRBD2. CDR3 length equals 13 residues. V lost 2 bases, J lost 3 bases, and 3 bases stayed unmatched. Germline assignment: CDR1 SQVTM and CDR2 ANQGSEA. The CDR3 DNA reads as TGCAGCGTTGAACCGGGGGGGGACTACGAGCAGTACTTC. Residues: CSVEPGGDYEQYF.

This chain joins TRBV3-1 (or the pseudogene TRBV3-2) and TRBJ2-2; TRBD2 matches 9 bases. Germline CDR1 and CDR2: LGHDT and YNNKEL (reference sequence). This CDR3 has 17 residues. The junction had 4 bases not matched to a gene; V was cut back by 0 bases and J by 2 bases. The CDR3 region is CASSQEKTSGNTGELFF. In DNA form, the CDR3 reads TGTGCCAGCAGCCAAGAGAAGACTAGCGGTAACACCGGGGAGCTGTTTTTT.